This entry features one T cell receptor (beta chain) sequence. Germline V CDR1 and CDR2: SGHDN, FVKESK. V lost 2 bases and J lost 0, with 4 bases in between. CDR3 length equals 13 residues. Source study methods: Reference gene primer amplification yielded estimated nucleated cell counts. Sequenced by immunoSEQ multiplex PCR; TCRdb stores in-frame clones only, minus some. Clonal size and the V and J genes are those of that table, whereas D and trimming came from the DNA. This sample has under 200,000 clones, with 79% found just once. This sample was taken from a study of blood T cell repertoires in COVID-19. Across the whole study: Each recovered donor of Cohort 3 presented with two negative PCRs, clearance, or symptom resolution. Researchers got acute and convalescent COVID-19 samples from the United States, Italy and Spain.

The clonotype was recovered from a woman in her 70s in a cohort exposed to, infected with or recovered from COVID-19 (not recorded which). V gene TRBV14 combines with J gene TRBJ1-2; D gene uncertain. The material sequenced was PBMCs or T cells enriched from blood (not recorded which). This chain's CDR3 is CASSQSANYGYTF. CDR3 in DNA: TGTGCCAGCAGCCAATCGGCTAACTATGGCTACACCTTC. Together with reference TRBV14 and TRBJ1-2, the CDR3 gives the full variable domain: EAGVTQFPSHSVIEKGQTVTLRCDPISGHDNLYWYRRVMGKEIKFLLHFVKESKQDESGMPNNRFLAERTGGTYSTLKVQPAELEDSGVYFCASSQSANYGYTFGSGTRLTVV.